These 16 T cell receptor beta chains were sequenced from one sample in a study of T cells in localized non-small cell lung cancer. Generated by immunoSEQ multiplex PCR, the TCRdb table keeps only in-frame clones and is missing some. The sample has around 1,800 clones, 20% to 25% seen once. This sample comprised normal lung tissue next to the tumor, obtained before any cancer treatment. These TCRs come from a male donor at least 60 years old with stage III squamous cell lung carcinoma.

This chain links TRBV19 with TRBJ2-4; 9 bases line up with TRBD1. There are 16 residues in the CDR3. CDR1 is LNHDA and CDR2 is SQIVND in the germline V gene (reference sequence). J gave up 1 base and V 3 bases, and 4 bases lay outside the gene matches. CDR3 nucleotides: TGTGCCAGTAGTATTTGGGGGACAGGGGCCAAAAACATTCAGTACTTC. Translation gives CASSIWGTGAKNIQYF. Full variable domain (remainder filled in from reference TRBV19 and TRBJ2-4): DGGITQSPKYLFRKEGQNVTLSCEQNLNHDAMYWYRQDPGQGLRLIYYSQIVNDFQKGDIAEGYSVSREKKESFPLTVTSAQKNPTAFYLCASSIWGTGAKNIQYFGAGTRLSVL.

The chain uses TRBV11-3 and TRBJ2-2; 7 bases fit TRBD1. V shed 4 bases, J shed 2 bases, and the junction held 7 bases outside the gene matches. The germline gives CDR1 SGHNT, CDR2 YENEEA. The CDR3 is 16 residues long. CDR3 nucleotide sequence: TGTGCCAGCAGCTCCGTGGGACAGACTAACACCGGGGAGCTGTTTTTT. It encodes CASSSVGQTNTGELFF.

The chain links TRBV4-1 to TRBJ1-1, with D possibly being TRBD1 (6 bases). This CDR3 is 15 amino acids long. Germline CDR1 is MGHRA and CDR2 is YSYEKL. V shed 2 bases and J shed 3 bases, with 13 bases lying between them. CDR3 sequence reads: CASSQPMTGDTEAFF. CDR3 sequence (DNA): TGCGCCAGCAGCCAACCAATGACAGGAGACACTGAAGCTTTCTTT.

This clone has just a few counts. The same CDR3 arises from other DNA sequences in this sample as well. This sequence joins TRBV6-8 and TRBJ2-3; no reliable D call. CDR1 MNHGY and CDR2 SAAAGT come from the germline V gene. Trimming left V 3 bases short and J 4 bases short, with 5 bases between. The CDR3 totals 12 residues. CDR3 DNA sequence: TGTGCCAGCAGTTATGGCCCAGATACGCAGTATTTT. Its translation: CASSYGPDTQYF.

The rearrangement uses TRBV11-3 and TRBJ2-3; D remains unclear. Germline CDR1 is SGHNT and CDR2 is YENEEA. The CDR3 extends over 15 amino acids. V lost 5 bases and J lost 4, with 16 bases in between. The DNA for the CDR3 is TGTGCCAGCAGCCCATGGGTCCTCAAGGCAGATACGCAGTATTTT. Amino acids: CASSPWVLKADTQYF.

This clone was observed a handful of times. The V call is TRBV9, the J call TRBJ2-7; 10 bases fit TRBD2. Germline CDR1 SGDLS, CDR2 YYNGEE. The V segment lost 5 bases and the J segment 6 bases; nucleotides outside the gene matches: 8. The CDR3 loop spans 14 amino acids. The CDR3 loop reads CASSGLAAGSEQYF. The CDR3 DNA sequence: TGTGCCAGCAGTGGACTAGCGGCAGGGAGCGAGCAGTACTTC. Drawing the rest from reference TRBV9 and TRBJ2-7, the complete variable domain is DSGVTQTPKHLITATGQRVTLRCSPRSGDLSVYWYQQSLDQGLQFLIQYYNGEERAKGNILERFSAQQFPDLHSELNLSSLELGDSALYFCASSGLAAGSEQYFGPGTRLTVT.

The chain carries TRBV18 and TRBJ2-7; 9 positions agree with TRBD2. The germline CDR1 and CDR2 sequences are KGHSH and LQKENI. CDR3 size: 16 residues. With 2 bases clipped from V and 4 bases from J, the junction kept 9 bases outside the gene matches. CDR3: CASSPFGGGAEYEQYF. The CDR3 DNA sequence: TGTGCCAGCTCACCATTCGGCGGGGGGGCCGAATACGAGCAGTACTTC.

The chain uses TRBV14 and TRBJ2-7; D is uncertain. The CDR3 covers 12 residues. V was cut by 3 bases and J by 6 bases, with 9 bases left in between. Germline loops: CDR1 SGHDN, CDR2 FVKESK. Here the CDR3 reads CASSQLVGEQYF. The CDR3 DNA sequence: TGTGCCAGCAGCCAGCTTGTAGGCGAGCAGTACTTC. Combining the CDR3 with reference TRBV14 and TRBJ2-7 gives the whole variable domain EAGVTQFPSHSVIEKGQTVTLRCDPISGHDNLYWYRRVMGKEIKFLLHFVKESKQDESGMPNNRFLAERTGGTYSTLKVQPAELEDSGVYFCASSQLVGEQYFGPGTRLTVT.

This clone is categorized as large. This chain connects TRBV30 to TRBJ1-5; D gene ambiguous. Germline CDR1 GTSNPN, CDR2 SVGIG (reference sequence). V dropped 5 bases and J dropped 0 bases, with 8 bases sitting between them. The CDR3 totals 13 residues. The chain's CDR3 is CAWGLSSNQPQHF. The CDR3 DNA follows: TGTGCCTGGGGCCTCAGTAGCAATCAGCCCCAGCATTTT.

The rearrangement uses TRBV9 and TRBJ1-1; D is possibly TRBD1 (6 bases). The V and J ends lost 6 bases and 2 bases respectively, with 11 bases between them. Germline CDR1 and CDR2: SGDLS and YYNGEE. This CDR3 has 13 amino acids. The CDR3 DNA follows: TGTGCCAGCAACTTCAGGGGTAACACTGAAGCTTTCTTT. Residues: CASNFRGNTEAFF. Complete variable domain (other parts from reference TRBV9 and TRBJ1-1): DSGVTQTPKHLITATGQRVTLRCSPRSGDLSVYWYQQSLDQGLQFLIQYYNGEERAKGNILERFSAQQFPDLHSELNLSSLELGDSALYFCASNFRGNTEAFFGQGTRLTVV.

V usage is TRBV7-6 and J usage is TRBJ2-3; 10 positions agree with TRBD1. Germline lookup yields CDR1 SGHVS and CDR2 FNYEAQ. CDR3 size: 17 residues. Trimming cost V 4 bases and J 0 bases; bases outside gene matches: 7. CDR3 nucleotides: TGTGCCAGCAGCTCGGGACAGGGGAGACGAAGCACAGATACGCAGTATTTT. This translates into CASSSGQGRRSTDTQYF. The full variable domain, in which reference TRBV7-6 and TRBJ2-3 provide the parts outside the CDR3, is GAGVSQSPRYKVTKRGQDVALRCDPISGHVSLYWYRQALGQGPEFLTYFNYEAQQDKSGLPNDRFSAERPEGSISTLTIQRTEQRDSAMYRCASSSGQGRRSTDTQYFGPGTRLTVL.

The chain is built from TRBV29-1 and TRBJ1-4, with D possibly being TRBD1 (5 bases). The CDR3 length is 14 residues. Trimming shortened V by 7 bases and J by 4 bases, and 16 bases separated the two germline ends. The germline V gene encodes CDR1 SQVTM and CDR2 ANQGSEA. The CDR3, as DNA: TGCAGCGCCCGGGGGGGGACTGTTAATGAAAAACTGTTTTTT. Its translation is CSARGGTVNEKLFF.

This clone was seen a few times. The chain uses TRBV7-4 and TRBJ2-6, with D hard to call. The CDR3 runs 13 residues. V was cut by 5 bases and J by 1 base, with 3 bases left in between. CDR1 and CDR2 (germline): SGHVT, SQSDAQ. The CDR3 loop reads CASSRSGANVLTF. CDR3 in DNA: TGTGCCAGCAGCCGTTCTGGGGCCAACGTCCTGACTTTC.

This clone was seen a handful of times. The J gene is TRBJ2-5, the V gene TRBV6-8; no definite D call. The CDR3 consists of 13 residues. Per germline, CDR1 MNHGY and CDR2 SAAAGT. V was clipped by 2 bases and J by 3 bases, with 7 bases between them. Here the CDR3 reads CASSYRFEETQYF. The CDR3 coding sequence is TGTGCCAGCAGTTACCGTTTTGAAGAGACCCAGTACTTC.

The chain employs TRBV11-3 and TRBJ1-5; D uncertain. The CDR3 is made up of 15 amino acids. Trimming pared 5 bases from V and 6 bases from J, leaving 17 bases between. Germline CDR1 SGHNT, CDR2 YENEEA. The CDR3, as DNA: TGTGCCAGCAGCCCTGCTCCCGGGGAGGGTCAGCCCCAGCATTTT. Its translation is CASSPAPGEGQPQHF.

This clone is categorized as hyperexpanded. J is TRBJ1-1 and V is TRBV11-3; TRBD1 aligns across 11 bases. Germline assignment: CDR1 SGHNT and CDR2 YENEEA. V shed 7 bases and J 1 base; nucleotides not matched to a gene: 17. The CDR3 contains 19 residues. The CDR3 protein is CASNKIGTGGSMTNTEAFF. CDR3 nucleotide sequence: TGTGCCAGCAACAAAATAGGGACAGGGGGGAGTATGACGAACACTGAAGCTTTCTTT.